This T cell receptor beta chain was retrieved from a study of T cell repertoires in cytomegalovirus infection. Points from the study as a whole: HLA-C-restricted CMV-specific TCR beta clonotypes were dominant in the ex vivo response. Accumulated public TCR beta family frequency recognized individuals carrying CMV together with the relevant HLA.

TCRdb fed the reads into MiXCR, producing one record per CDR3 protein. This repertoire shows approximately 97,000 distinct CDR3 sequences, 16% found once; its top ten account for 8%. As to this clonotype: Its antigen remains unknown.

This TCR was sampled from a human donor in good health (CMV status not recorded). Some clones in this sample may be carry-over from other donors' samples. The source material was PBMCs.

CDR3 bases: TGCAGTGCACAGGGAAACTATGGCTACACCTTC. Encoded protein: CSAQGNYGYTF. The rearrangement uses TRBV20-1 and TRBJ1-2; D is perhaps TRBD1 (6 bases). The CDR3 sequence is 11 residues long. CDR1 is DFQATT and CDR2 is SNEGSKA in the germline V gene (reference sequence). The germline V and J ends were trimmed by 6 bases and 2 bases, with 7 bases remaining between them.